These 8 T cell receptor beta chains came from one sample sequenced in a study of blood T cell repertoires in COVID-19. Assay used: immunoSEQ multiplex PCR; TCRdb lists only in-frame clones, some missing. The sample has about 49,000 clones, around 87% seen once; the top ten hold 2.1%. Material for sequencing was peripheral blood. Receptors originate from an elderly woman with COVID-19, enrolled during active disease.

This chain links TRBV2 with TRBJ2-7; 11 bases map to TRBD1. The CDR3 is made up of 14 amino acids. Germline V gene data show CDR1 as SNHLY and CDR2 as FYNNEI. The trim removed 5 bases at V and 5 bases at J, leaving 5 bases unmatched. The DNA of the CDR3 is TGTGCCAGCAGTCTCCGGGACAGGGGGAACGAGCAGTACTTC. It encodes CASSLRDRGNEQYF.

The CDR3 reads CASSLSGTSNHEQYF. CDR3 nucleotide sequence: TGTGCCAGCAGCTTAAGTGGGACTAGCAACCACGAGCAGTACTTC. The chain links TRBV7-9 to TRBJ2-7, with TRBD2 matching over 9 bases. The V gene end was trimmed by 2 bases and the J gene end by 5 bases; junction bases not matched to a gene: 7. The CDR3 sequence is 15 residues long. Per the germline V gene, CDR1 is SEHNR and CDR2 is FQNEAQ (reference sequence). Variable domain in full (rest from reference TRBV7-9 and TRBJ2-7): DTGVSQNPRHKITKRGQNVTFRCDPISEHNRLYWYRQTLGQGPEFLTYFQNEAQLEKSRLLSDRFSAERPKGSFSTLEIQRTEQGDSAMYLCASSLSGTSNHEQYFGPGTRLTVT.

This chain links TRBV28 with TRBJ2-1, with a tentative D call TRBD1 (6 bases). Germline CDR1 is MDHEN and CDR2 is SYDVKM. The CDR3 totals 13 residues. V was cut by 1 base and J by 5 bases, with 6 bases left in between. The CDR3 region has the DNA TGTGCCAGCAGTTTATACAGGGACAATGAGCAGTTCTTC. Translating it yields CASSLYRDNEQFF.

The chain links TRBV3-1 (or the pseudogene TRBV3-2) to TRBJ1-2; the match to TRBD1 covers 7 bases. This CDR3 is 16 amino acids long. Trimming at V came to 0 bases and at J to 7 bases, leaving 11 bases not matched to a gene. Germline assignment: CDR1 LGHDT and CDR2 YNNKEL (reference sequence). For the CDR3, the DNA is TGTGCCAGCAGCCAAGATCGGGGACAGCCCTTTTCTGGCTACACCTTC. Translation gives CASSQDRGQPFSGYTF.

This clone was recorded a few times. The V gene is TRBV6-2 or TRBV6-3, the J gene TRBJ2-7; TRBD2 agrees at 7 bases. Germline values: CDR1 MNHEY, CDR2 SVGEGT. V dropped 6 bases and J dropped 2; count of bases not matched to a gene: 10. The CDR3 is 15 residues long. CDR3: CASSQTAGFTYEQYF. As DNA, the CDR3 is TGTGCCAGCAGCCAAACAGCGGGGTTCACCTACGAGCAGTACTTC.

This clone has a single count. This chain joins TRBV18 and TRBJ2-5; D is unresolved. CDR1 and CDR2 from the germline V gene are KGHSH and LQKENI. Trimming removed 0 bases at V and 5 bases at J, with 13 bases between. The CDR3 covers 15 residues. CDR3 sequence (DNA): TGTGCCAGCTCACCACCGGAGCGCCTTGGGGAGACCCAGTACTTC. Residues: CASSPPERLGETQYF.

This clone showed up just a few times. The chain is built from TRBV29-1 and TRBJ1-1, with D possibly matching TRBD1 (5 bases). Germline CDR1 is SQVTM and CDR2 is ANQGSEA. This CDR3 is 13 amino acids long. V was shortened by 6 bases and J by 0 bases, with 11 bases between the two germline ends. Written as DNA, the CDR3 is TGCAGCGTGCGGACAAACATGAACACTGAAGCTTTCTTT. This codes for CSVRTNMNTEAFF.

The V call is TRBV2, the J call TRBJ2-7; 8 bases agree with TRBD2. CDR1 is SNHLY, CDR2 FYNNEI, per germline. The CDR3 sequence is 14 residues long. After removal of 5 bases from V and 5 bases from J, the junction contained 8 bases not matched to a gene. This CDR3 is CASSTGLGRNEQYF. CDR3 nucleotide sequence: TGTGCCAGCAGTACGGGACTAGGGCGGAACGAGCAGTACTTC.